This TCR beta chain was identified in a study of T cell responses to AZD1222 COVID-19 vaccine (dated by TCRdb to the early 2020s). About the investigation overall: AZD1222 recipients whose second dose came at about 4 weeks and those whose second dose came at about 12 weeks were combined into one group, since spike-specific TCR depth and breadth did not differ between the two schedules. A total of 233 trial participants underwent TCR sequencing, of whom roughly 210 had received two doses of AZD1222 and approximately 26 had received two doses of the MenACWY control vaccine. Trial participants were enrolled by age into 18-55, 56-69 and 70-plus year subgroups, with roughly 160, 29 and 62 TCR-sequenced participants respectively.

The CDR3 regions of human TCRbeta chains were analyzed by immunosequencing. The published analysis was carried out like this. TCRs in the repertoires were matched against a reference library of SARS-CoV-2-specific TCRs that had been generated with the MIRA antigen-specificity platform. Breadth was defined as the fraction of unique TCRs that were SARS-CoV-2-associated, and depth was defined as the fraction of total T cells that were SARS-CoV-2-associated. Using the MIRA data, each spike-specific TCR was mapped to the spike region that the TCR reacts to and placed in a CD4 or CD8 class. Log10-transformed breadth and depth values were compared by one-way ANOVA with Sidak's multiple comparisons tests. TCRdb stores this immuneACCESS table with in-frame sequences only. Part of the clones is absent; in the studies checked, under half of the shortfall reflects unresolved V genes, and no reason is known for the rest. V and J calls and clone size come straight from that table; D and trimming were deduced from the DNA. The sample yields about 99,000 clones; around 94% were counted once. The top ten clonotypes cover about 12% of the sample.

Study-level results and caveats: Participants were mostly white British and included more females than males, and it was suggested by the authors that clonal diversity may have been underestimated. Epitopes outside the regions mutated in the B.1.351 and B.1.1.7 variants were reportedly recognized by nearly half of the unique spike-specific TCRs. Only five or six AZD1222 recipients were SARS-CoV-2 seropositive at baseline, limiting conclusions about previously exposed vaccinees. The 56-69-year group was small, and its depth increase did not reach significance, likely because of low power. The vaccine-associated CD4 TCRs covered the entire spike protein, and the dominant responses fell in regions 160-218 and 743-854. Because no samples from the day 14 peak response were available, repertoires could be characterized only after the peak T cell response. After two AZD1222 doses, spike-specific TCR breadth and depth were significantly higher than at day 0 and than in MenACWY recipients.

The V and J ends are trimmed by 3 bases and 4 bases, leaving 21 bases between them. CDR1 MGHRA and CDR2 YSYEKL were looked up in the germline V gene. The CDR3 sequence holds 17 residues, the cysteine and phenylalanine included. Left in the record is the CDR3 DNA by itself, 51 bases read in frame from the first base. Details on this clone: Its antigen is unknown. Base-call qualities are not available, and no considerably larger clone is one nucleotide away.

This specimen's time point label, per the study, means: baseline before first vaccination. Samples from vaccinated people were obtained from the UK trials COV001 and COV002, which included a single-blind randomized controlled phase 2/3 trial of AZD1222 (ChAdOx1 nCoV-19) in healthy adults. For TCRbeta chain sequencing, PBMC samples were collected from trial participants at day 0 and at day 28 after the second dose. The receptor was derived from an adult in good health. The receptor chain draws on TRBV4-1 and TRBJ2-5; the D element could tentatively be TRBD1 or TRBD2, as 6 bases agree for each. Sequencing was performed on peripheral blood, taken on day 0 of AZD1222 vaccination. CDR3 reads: CASSHYSRGGEGETQYF. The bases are TGCGCCAGCAGCCACTATTCCAGGGGAGGTGAAGGAGAGACCCAGTACTTC.